This T cell receptor (beta chain) is drawn from a study of blood T cell repertoires in COVID-19 (dated by TCRdb to 2018 to 2020). Notes on the research overall: Samples covering the acute and convalescent phases of COVID-19 were provided by collaborators in the United States, Italy and Spain. The prospective study material was composed of cDNA or gDNA derived from T cells, B-cell-depleted T cells, or PBMCs. The samples were drawn from two sources: the first 160 participants of the ongoing ImmuneRACE study, and 1,000 to 1,500 subjects contributed by 6 global collaborators. Where available, HLA class I and class II types were taken from metadata supplied by the sample provider and were not determined by assay-based typing. The repertoires were released in a freely available public database meant as a resource for research on the immune response to SARS-CoV-2. The dataset comprised deeply sampled blood TCRbeta repertoires from subjects exposed to, actively infected with, or recovered from COVID-19. Sample metadata almost always included a de-identified subject ID, COVID-19 status, age in years and sex. What the work shows at the level of the full study, not this receptor alone: Clinical and demographic metadata were provided uncurated, with the amount varying by source and participant.

This clone is described as medium-sized (0.01 to 0.1%). Its antigen target is currently unknown. Per-nucleotide qualities are absent, and no much larger clonotype sits a single base away. TCRbeta CDR3 regions were amplified from genomic DNA using the immunoSEQ Assay, a bias-controlled multiplex PCR. The published analysis was carried out like this. Nucleated cell counts per sample were estimated from amplification of reference gene primers within the assay. To quantify the absolute abundance of each unique TCRbeta CDR3 rearrangement, sequence reads were collapsed and filtered. Productive Simpson clonality was computed per sample as the square root of Simpson's diversity index over productive rearrangements. TCRdb provides this immuneACCESS table in a form limited to in-frame rearrangements. Some clones are lacking; in checked studies, under half of them reflect an unresolved V gene, and why the rest are absent is not known. V and J calls and clone size are those listed in that table; D and trimming were worked out from the DNA. Here the sample has under 130,000 clones; 80% to 85% occur a single time. The top ten clonotypes cover roughly 15% of the sample.

The CDR3 starts with the cysteine, ends with the phenylalanine, and has 15 residues. The read is trimmed to its CDR3 DNA, 45 bases read in frame from base 1. V is cut back by 3 bases and J by 2 bases, with 7 bases in the junction unmatched. CDR1 and CDR2, looked up from the germline V gene, are SQVTM and ANQGSEA. Each collaborating institution followed its own protocols to collect whole blood in K2EDTA tubes. For TCRbeta analysis, collaborator samples were shipped as frozen whole blood, as isolated PBMCs, or as DNA extracted from either sample type. The sequencing input was peripheral blood. The sequence came from a woman older than 75 with acute or convalescent COVID-19. The rearrangement combines TRBV29-1 with TRBJ1-1; 9 of the junction bases match TRBD1. This receptor has the CDR3 CSVEDLDRGNTEAFF. The DNA sequence reads TGCAGCGTTGAGGATTTGGACAGGGGTAACACTGAAGCTTTCTTT.